This passage covers 18 T cell receptor beta chains from one sample sequenced in a study of vaccination and CD4 T cells after COVID-19. Cultured CD4+ T cell DNA was sequenced using the Oncomine TCR Beta short-read assay. TCRdb reanalysed the PCR reads using MiXCR and keeps one entry per CDR3 protein. The sample shows 5,900 or so distinct CDR3 sequences, around two fifths of them seen only once. Treatment reported: roughly 10-day PBMC culture with coronavirus spike peptide pools or control peptides (ViraFEST assay). Samples of CD4+ T cells were obtained from the unexposed donor before the COVID-19 pandemic (2011-2018). No antigen has been assigned to these receptors. Material: CD4+ T cells from blood, cultured in vitro. Every receptor here comes from a human donor in good health.

This clonotype has only a few counts. The gene calls are TRBV27 and TRBJ1-2, with D maybe TRBD1 (5 bases). CDR3 length equals 11 residues. Germline V gene sequence: CDR1 MNHEY, CDR2 SMNVEV (reference sequence). Trimming shortened V by 8 bases and J by 6 bases, and 10 bases separated the two germline ends. CDR3 residues: CASGGGNGYTF. The CDR3 nucleotides read TGTGCCAGCGGGGGGGGTAATGGCTACACCTTC.

V is TRBV7-9 and J is TRBJ1-1; D not certain. The length of the CDR3 is 16 residues. The germline V gene has CDR1 SEHNR and CDR2 FQNEAQ (reference sequence). Trimming stripped 4 bases from V and 1 base from J, with 16 bases between. This chain's CDR3 is CASSSPSIYGNTEAFF. For the CDR3, the DNA is TGTGCCAGCAGCTCCCCCTCGATCTACGGGAACACTGAAGCTTTCTTT.

J is TRBJ1-2 and V is TRBV25-1; 11 nucleotides match TRBD1. The V segment lost 8 bases and the J segment 5 bases; nucleotides outside the gene matches: 13. This CDR3 has 16 residues. From germline, CDR1 is MGHDK and CDR2 SYGVNS. The DNA for the CDR3 is TGTGCCAGCCGCGGGTCTGGGACAGGGGGTGGGTATGGCTACACCTTC. This encodes CASRGSGTGGGYGYTF.

This sequence joins TRBV20-1 and TRBJ1-1; TRBD1 matches 7 bases. Trimming took 3 bases from V and 5 from J; bases not matched to a gene: 6. The CDR3 has 13 residues. Germline V CDR1 and CDR2: DFQATT, SNEGSKA (reference sequence). CDR3 DNA: TGCAGTGCTAGCCCAGGGGGAGAGACTGAAGCTTTCTTT. Translation: CSASPGGETEAFF.

The table lists this clonotype with a few counts. The chain couples TRBV19 to TRBJ2-1; the D call may be TRBD1 or TRBD2 (5 bases each). CDR3 size: 12 residues. The germline V gene has CDR1 LNHDA and CDR2 SQIVND (reference sequence). Between the trimmed V and J ends, which lost 5 bases and 9 bases, there was a span of 11 bases. The CDR3 is CASSVRDGEQFF. The CDR3 region has the DNA TGTGCCAGTAGTGTCAGGGACGGTGAGCAGTTCTTC.

This clonotype came up once. The V call is TRBV10-3, the J call TRBJ2-3, with TRBD2 matching over 8 bases. This CDR3 region has 13 residues. Germline V gene lookup returns CDR1 ENHRY and CDR2 SYGVKD. With V trimmed by 6 bases and J by 2 bases, 1 base remained unmatched. The CDR3 sequence is CAISGGATDTQYF. As DNA, the CDR3 is TGTGCCATCAGCGGGGGGGCCACAGATACGCAGTATTTT.

The V gene is TRBV21-1, the J gene TRBJ2-7. TRBV21-1 is noted as a pseudogene. The length of the CDR3 is 12 residues. CDR3 coding DNA: TGTGCCAGCCTATGTTTCTCCTACGAGCAGTACTTC. As protein: CASLCFSYEQYF.

The chain joins TRBV7-8 to TRBJ1-1; D is unresolved. This CDR3 has 14 amino acids. Germline CDR1 SGHVS, CDR2 FQNEAQ. V was trimmed by 5 bases and J by 4 bases, leaving 14 bases between them. CDR3 in DNA: TGTGCCAGCAGCCTTTTTGACCTTGGCACTGAAGCTTTCTTT. Its translation: CASSLFDLGTEAFF.

For the CDR3, the DNA is TGTGCCAGCAGCTTAACTAGAAACAATGAGCAGTTCTTC. Amino acid sequence: CASSLTRNNEQFF. The rearrangement links TRBV7-6 to TRBJ2-1, with a possible D match to TRBD2 (5 bases). Germline values: CDR1 SGHVS, CDR2 FNYEAQ. Deletions cut 2 bases from V and 5 bases from J, with 7 bases between. This CDR3 contains 13 residues.

A few counts support this clonotype. The chain has TRBV6-4 and TRBJ2-2; D is uncertain. The V end lost 3 bases, the J end lost 4 bases, and 6 bases lay between the germline ends. The CDR3 sequence is 13 residues long. Germline V lookup: CDR1 MRHNA, CDR2 SNTAGT. The CDR3 protein is CASSEGSTGELFF. CDR3 nucleotides: TGTGCCAGCAGTGAAGGGTCCACCGGGGAGCTGTTTTTT.

Only a few counts were recorded for this clonotype. V usage is TRBV6-1 and J usage is TRBJ1-2; TRBD1 is a possible D gene (6 bases). CDR1 is MNHNS, CDR2 SASEGT, per germline. With 2 bases removed from V and 8 bases from J, the gap between germline ends came to 12 bases. CDR3 length: 13 residues. CDR3 DNA: TGTGCCAGCAGTGAATCAGGGGAAGGAGGCTACACCTTC. Encoded protein: CASSESGEGGYTF.

This clonotype was counted only a few times. The chain has TRBV7-9 and TRBJ1-2; D is ambiguous. Germline V CDR1 and CDR2: SEHNR, FQNEAQ (reference sequence). Trimming removed 2 bases from V and 7 bases from J, with 11 bases in between. The CDR3 loop spans 13 amino acids. For the CDR3, the DNA is TGTGCCAGCAGCTTAACAGAGAAGAGTGGCTACACCTTC. Its protein product is CASSLTEKSGYTF.

In nucleotides, the CDR3 is TGTGCCAGCAGGCTGACAGGGAACTCTGGGGCCAACGTCCTGACTTTC. It encodes CASRLTGNSGANVLTF. V usage is TRBV6-1 and J usage is TRBJ2-6, with TRBD1 matching 7 bases. The germline CDR1 and CDR2 sequences are MNHNS and SASEGT. Trimming removed 6 bases from V and 0 bases from J; junction bases left unmatched: 5. The CDR3 has 16 residues.

This chain joins TRBV18 and TRBJ1-1, with unresolved D. The CDR3 spans 13 residues. Per germline, CDR1 KGHSH and CDR2 LQKENI. Trimming took off 2 bases at V and 3 bases at J, with 7 bases between the two ends. The CDR3 nucleotides are TGTGCCAGCTCACCATATGAGGACACTGAAGCTTTCTTT. Protein: CASSPYEDTEAFF.

J is TRBJ1-1 and V is TRBV6-1, with unresolved D. Germline V CDR1 and CDR2: MNHNS, SASEGT. The CDR3 extends over 14 amino acids. Trimming left V 3 bases short and J 1 base short, with 9 bases between. CDR3 sequence (DNA): TGTGCCAGCAGTGAGAAGGGAAAGAACACTGAAGCTTTCTTT. It translates to CASSEKGKNTEAFF.

The chain couples TRBV24-1 to TRBJ2-3; D could derive from TRBD1 or TRBD2 (6 bases each). CDR1 and CDR2 (germline): KGHDR, SFDVKD. Trimming took 7 bases from V and 2 from J, leaving 18 bases between them. There are 16 residues in the CDR3. CDR3 in DNA: TGTGCCACCAGCGGAGGGGGTAGCGGAGCCACAGATACGCAGTATTTT. Translated, it gives CATSGGGSGATDTQYF.

The chain uses TRBV2 and TRBJ1-1; D is perhaps TRBD1 (5 bases). Between the trimmed V and J ends, which lost 8 bases and 7 bases, there was a span of 11 bases. Germline-derived CDR1 and CDR2 are SNHLY and FYNNEI. This CDR3 has 11 amino acids. This CDR3 reads CASGGAYEAFF. The CDR3 DNA is TGTGCCAGCGGAGGGGCATATGAAGCTTTCTTT.

This rearrangement joins TRBV7-9 to TRBJ2-5; D might be TRBD2 (6 bases). This CDR3 contains 17 residues. Trimming pared 1 base from V and 5 bases from J, leaving 20 bases between. CDR1 is SEHNR and CDR2 is FQNEAQ in the germline V gene (reference sequence). The CDR3 DNA is TGTGCCAGCAGCTTAGAGGTTAAGGGACTCTTAAGGGAGACCCAGTACTTC. Its translation: CASSLEVKGLLRETQYF.